What follows is one T cell receptor beta chain and its context. Its recognized antigen is unknown. The data are from a study of cytomegalovirus exposure and HLA in healthy donors (dated by TCRdb to between 2016 and 2019). General notes on the study: An earlier analysis of roughly 570 of the donors reported about 300 Gb of sequence data and 117 million unique TCR beta sequences obtained from approximately 180 million T cells. Approximately 300 gigabases of sequencing data and around 80 million unique TCR sequences made up an early release that covered nearly 650 HLA-typed donors. Among the roughly 400 genotyped donors, approximately 82% belonged to the genetic ancestry cluster associated with self-reported Caucasian donors. The study aimed to test whether signatures of past pathogen exposure could be identified by cataloging public T cell receptors. The study used immunosequencing to profile the T cell repertoires of approximately 650 subjects and linked those repertoires to cytomegalovirus serostatus. Besides the first cohort of 666 subjects, a separate validation cohort made up of roughly 120 different subjects was used. High-throughput TCR immunosequencing, statistical association of individual TCRs with disease status, and machine learning were combined to predict cytomegalovirus infection status. In a later analysis, previously published TCR beta repertoires from about 670 donors were re-analyzed and high-resolution HLA genotyping was added so that TCR occurrence patterns could be studied. Rather than using new phenotypic data, the later analysis identified candidate immune exposures from TCR beta sequences and from how often those sequences occurred across donors. An earlier analysis of around 580 of the donors used high-throughput TCR beta sequencing to judge whether each TCR beta V gene segment behaved as functional or pseudogenic. Alongside the repertoire data, information on donor age, sex, ethnicity and CMV serostatus was compiled. A later genetic analysis used genome-wide SNP genotypes for about 60% of the 666 donors, treating that subset as a discovery cohort. Every repertoire in the discovery cohort had been generated on one and the same sequencing platform. Class I and class II HLA loci were covered by the typing at four-digit resolution. Typing coverage differed by locus: A, B, C, DRB1 and DQB1 were typed in about 629-630 donors, DQA1 in about 560, DPA1 in around 580, and DPB1 in just under 490. Four or five DR-DQ haplotypes were handled as single units for association and clustering, since linkage in the cohort was strong. Across approximately 400 genotyped donors of the cohort, an average of approximately 220,000 unique TCR beta nucleotide sequences per donor were sequenced, and 15% to 20% of those sequences were non-productive. Broad study findings and their caveats: In vitro tests confirmed that three of the cytomegalovirus-associated TCR beta chains recognize cytomegalovirus antigens. A cluster of highly shared sequence variants was judged likely to be a technical artifact of the sequencing pipeline. Several of the top co-occurrence clusters appeared to be linked to parvovirus B19, influenza, CMV and Epstein-Barr virus, according to a later analysis. In a later analysis, the rate of TCR association differed among HLA loci, with DRB1 alleles having the most associated TCRs and HLA-C alleles having the fewest. Most TCR sequences were observed very rarely across donors, whereas some public TCRs were present in many individuals. The classifier was reported to diagnose cytomegalovirus status with high specificity and sensitivity in both the original cohort and the validation cohort. In a later analysis, around 17,000 TCR beta sequences were associated with specific HLA alleles at a false discovery rate of 0.05. Some IMGT-functional V segments, including TRBV6-2 and TRBV6-3, could not be distinguished by the 87-base-pair reads and were therefore excluded. In a later genetic analysis, a missense DCLRE1C variant was associated with V-gene and J-gene trimming of TCR beta chains, and the association was replicated in an independent cohort. In an earlier analysis of approximately 590 of the donors, most TCR beta V segments were observed in productive rearrangements about 87% or about 30% of the time, broadly matching IMGT annotations. The authors suggested that the approach could potentially be extended to other disease states and immunological phenotypes. Because HLA typing was missing for some donors at each locus, association tests included only the typed subset. The earlier analysis of 587 of the donors excluded 15 to 20 rarely observed V segments, including chromosome 9 orphons, because counts were too low. When HLA alleles, especially DR and DQ, strongly co-occurred, TCR associations were difficult to assign to individual alleles. The cohort was sequenced for TCR beta chains only, and without alpha or paired-chain data the features that could be detected were limited. For the cohort, immune exposure information was limited to CMV serostatus. Correlated functional status among segregating V segments might be attributable to linkage disequilibrium, but an unknown experimental factor could not be ruled out. Presence/absence analyses assumed roughly uniform sequencing depth across donors, an assumption that may not hold. Compared with equally common non-associated chains, HLA-associated TCR beta chains in a later analysis were more clonally expanded and had lower generation probabilities. According to a later genetic analysis, donors in an Asian-associated ancestry cluster had fewer N-insertions in productive TCRs than the approximately 670-donor mean. A further reported finding was that TCR beta sequences accurately predicted the HLA-A and HLA-B alleles for most subjects in the first cohort. According to a later analysis, most CMV-associated TCR beta chains appeared to be HLA-restricted, and the HLA associations seemed to be driven largely by CMV exposure. A total of 150 to 200 TCR beta chains were listed by the study as associated with cytomegalovirus.

Trimming takes 3 bases from V and 5 bases from J, and the germline ends sit 22 bases apart. The germline V gene (reference sequence) gives CDR1 as LNHDA and CDR2 as SQIVND. Reading from cysteine to phenylalanine, the CDR3 counts 17 amino acids. The sequence is cut down to CDR3 DNA, 51 bases in frame from base 1. The library was made by the immunoSEQ multiplex PCR assay. The multiplex PCR relied on a mix of 60 forward primers for TCR Vbeta segments and 13 reverse primers for TCR Jbeta segments. Amplification of the CDR3 region of rearranged TCR beta genes was performed with a multiplex PCR assay on genomic DNA. On the Illumina HiSeq System, the amplified TCR beta libraries were sequenced as 87-base-pair reads. For the original study's pipeline: A later analysis counted some 74 million unique TCR beta chains across the 666 repertoires, and some 12 million of these chains were shared by at least two donors. Raw reads were error-corrected and collapsed into unique sequences with a nearest-neighbor algorithm that merged closely related sequences to remove PCR and sequencing errors. CDR3 sequences were aligned to IMGT reference sequences to assign V, D and J gene segments. For a sequence to be retained, a match of at least six nucleotides to both a V gene segment and a J gene segment was required. A rearrangement was called productive if the CDR3 had no stop codons and remained in frame with V and J, and every other rearrangement was called non-productive. Following IMGT convention, CDR3 was defined as the stretch from the second conserved V-encoded cysteine up to the conserved J-encoded phenylalanine. The earlier analysis of 587 of the donors excluded sequences that lacked an unambiguous match to a single V gene segment. An earlier analysis of almost 600 of the donors classified V segments as functional when productive rearrangements were above 56.7% and as segregating when the standard deviation between donors was above 5%. To diagnose cytomegalovirus status from the catalog of TCR beta chain sequences, a statistical classification framework was built. In a later analysis, TCR nucleotide sequences were compared against IMGT/GENE-DB human TR gene sequences so that V and J genes could be assigned. The TCRdist pipeline was used in a later analysis to assign CDR3 sequences and most-parsimonious VDJ recombination scenarios. In a later analysis, each TCR beta chain was defined by its CDR3 amino acid sequence together with its V-gene family, and reads without a unique V-gene family were excluded. As a way to deal with suspected cross-contamination and a sequencing artifact, a later analysis dropped 640 or so nucleotide sequences that were highly shared and had low generation probability. A later analysis calculated a clonal expansion index for each public chain from normalized within-repertoire ranks of inferred template counts. A later analysis computed generation probabilities with a VDJ recombination model fitted to out-of-frame rearrangements, and checked the results against IGoR. A later analysis scored TCR-TCR, TCR-HLA and TCR-CMV co-occurrence with hypergeometric tests, applying a repertoire-size bias correction to TCR pairs. In a later analysis, false discovery rates were estimated by permuting HLA or CMV assignments 20 times. In a later analysis, co-occurring TCRs were grouped using DBSCAN, and TCRdist sequence similarity was added for clustering within HLA-allele-positive subsets. For co-occurrence clustering, repertoires with fewer than 30,000 or more than 120,000 public chains were excluded, along with roughly 5 repertoires with anomalous nucleotide sharing. TCRdb provides this immuneACCESS table in a form limited to in-frame rearrangements. Some clones are lacking; in checked studies, under half of them reflect an unresolved V gene, and why the rest are absent is not known. V, J and clone size reflect that table, while D and trimming were determined from the DNA. This specimen's table enumerates about 140,000 clones. About 2.3% of the sample lies in the top ten.

The cohort consisted of hundreds of healthy bone marrow donors. At the time of sampling, all cohort members were nominally healthy, though unrecorded immune exposures were likely present. The donor tested CMV seronegative and was one of the 352 seronegative cohort members. Every donor gave a peripheral blood sample, and the peripheral blood mononuclear cells from that sample were used for TCR beta sequencing. Genomic DNA extraction from the blood cell samples was performed with the Qiagen DNeasy Blood Extraction Kit. The source is a woman younger than 30 in good health and CMV-seronegative. The chain joins TRBV19 to TRBJ1-2; the D region possibly corresponds to TRBD1 (5 bases align). Sequencing was carried out using PBMCs. CDR3 region: CASSILGPDGRIYGYTF. The DNA sequence reads TGTGCCAGTAGTATCCTGGGGCCTGATGGCCGGATTTATGGCTACACCTTC.